The 20 T cell receptor beta chains listed next were all sequenced from one sample in a study of cytomegalovirus exposure and HLA in healthy donors (dated 2017 in TCRdb). Library construction relied on the immunoSEQ multiplex PCR assay. For the multiplex PCR, a mixture combining 60 forward primers for TCR Vbeta segments and 13 reverse primers for TCR Jbeta segments was used. This immuneACCESS table, as held by TCRdb, lists in-frame sequences with V and J called but not all clones. Of the missing ones, under half trace to an unresolved V gene in checked studies; the others have no known cause. The sample table holds approximately 220,000 clones, of which over 80% were seen once. The ten largest clones take up over 0.65% of the sample. The sequenced sample consisted of PBMCs. These receptor sequences come from a boy aged 2 to 10 in good health and CMV-seronegative.

V and J are TRBV19 and TRBJ2-5; the match to TRBD2 covers 8 bases. Trimming cost V 4 bases and J 0 bases; bases outside gene matches: 7. Germline CDR1 LNHDA, CDR2 SQIVND (reference sequence). The CDR3 runs to 16 residues. In DNA form, the CDR3 reads TGTGCCAGTAGTACACAGCGGGGGCCCAACCAAGAGACCCAGTACTTC. It yields the protein CASSTQRGPNQETQYF.

The V call is TRBV7-8, the J call TRBJ2-3; D gene uncertain. The germline V gene has CDR1 SGHVS and CDR2 FQNEAQ. Trimming stripped 1 base from V and 6 bases from J, with 17 bases between. The CDR3 sequence is 16 residues long. CDR3 nucleotide sequence: TGTGCCAGCAGCTTAGTTGTGGCAGGCTTTAGGGATACGCAGTATTTT. Translated: CASSLVVAGFRDTQYF.

This sequence joins TRBV10-3 and TRBJ2-7, with TRBD1 identical over 9 bases. Per the germline V gene, CDR1 is ENHRY and CDR2 is SYGVKD. The CDR3 runs 12 residues. V shed 9 bases, J shed 5 bases, and the junction held 5 bases outside the gene matches. The DNA of the CDR3 is TGTGCCATGGGGACAGGGACCCACGAGCAGTACTTC. Amino acid sequence: CAMGTGTHEQYF.

With regard to this clone: At one end, the junction sequence differs from germline, possibly due to a read error. The chain recombines TRBV7-7 with TRBJ2-5; D perhaps matches TRBD1 (6 bases). Germline V gene sequence: CDR1 SSHAT, CDR2 FNYEAQ (reference sequence). This CDR3 contains 14 residues. Here the CDR3 reads CASSLDQGGETQYF. CDR3 DNA sequence: TGTGCTAGCAGCTTAGACCAAGGGGGAGAGACCCAGTACTTC.

The chain has TRBV13 and TRBJ2-2, with 8 bases fitting TRBD1. The junction had 15 bases not matched to a gene; V was cut back by 5 bases and J by 1 base. The CDR3 covers 19 residues. The V gene's germline CDR1 is PRHDT and CDR2 FYEKMQ (reference sequence). This CDR3 is CASSPTWPQTGENTGELFF. The CDR3 bases are TGTGCCAGCAGCCCCACCTGGCCCCAGACAGGGGAGAACACCGGGGAGCTGTTTTTT. The full variable domain, with the rest looked up from reference TRBV13 and TRBJ2-2, is AAGVIQSPRHLIKEKRETATLKCYPIPRHDTVYWYQQGPGQDPQFLISFYEKMQSDKGSIPDRFSAQQFSDYHSELNMSSLELGDSALYFCASSPTWPQTGENTGELFFGEGSRLTVL.

V usage is TRBV7-2 and J usage is TRBJ2-6, with TRBD1 matching 8 bases. The CDR3 extends over 15 amino acids. Germline CDR1 and CDR2: SGHTA and FQGNSA. V lost 4 bases and J lost 3; bases outside the gene matches: 2. Written as DNA, the CDR3 is TGTGCCAGCAGCTCCAGGGGGCTTGGGGCCAACGTCCTGACTTTC. Amino acid sequence: CASSSRGLGANVLTF. Full variable domain (missing parts from reference TRBV7-2 and TRBJ2-6): GAGVSQSPSNKVTEKGKDVELRCDPISGHTALYWYRQSLGQGLEFLIYFQGNSAPDKSGLPSDRFSAERTGGSVSTLTIQRTQQEDSAVYLCASSSRGLGANVLTFGAGSRLTVL.

This clone was counted a single time. The chain employs TRBV6-5 and TRBJ2-5, with D tentatively TRBD2 (6 bases). With 3 bases removed from V and 1 base from J, the gap between germline ends came to 12 bases. The CDR3 loop spans 15 amino acids. The V gene's germline CDR1 is MNHEY and CDR2 SVGAGI. This CDR3 is CASSYAGRIQETQYF. The CDR3 DNA sequence: TGTGCCAGCAGTTATGCGGGACGGATCCAAGAGACCCAGTACTTC.

This chain links TRBV6-5 with TRBJ1-1; perhaps TRBD1 as D (6 bases). This CDR3 has 14 amino acids. Germline V gives CDR1 MNHEY, CDR2 SVGAGI. Trimming removed 5 bases at V and 0 bases at J, with 10 bases between. CDR3 nucleotide sequence: TGTGCCAGCAGTCGGGGGGCGATGAACACTGAAGCTTTCTTT. It specifies CASSRGAMNTEAFF.

The chain is built from TRBV28 and TRBJ2-3; perhaps TRBD1 as D (6 bases). This CDR3 has 16 residues. The V end was cut by 5 bases, the J end by 6 bases, with 21 bases between. CDR1 and CDR2 (germline): MDHEN, SYDVKM. The CDR3 protein is CASSLRNQGMEDTQYF. CDR3 nucleotide sequence: TGTGCCAGCAGTCTCCGCAATCAGGGGATGGAGGATACGCAGTATTTT.

This clone was recorded once. The J gene is TRBJ1-4, the V gene TRBV10-3; perhaps TRBD1 as D (6 bases). The CDR3 length is 13 residues. Deletions cut 10 bases from V and 10 bases from J, with 19 bases between. In germline, CDR1 is ENHRY, CDR2 SYGVKD. CDR3 sequence reads: CATRDKDLRKLFF. The CDR3 DNA is TGTGCCACCAGGGACAAGGATTTGCGAAAACTGTTTTTT.

This rearrangement joins TRBV5-1 to TRBJ1-1; TRBD1 might be the D (6 bases). The CDR3 consists of 15 residues. Germline V gives CDR1 SGHRS, CDR2 YFSETQ. V shed 4 bases and J shed 0 bases, with 13 bases lying between them. The CDR3 is CASSPGEYMNTEAFF. Here the CDR3 DNA reads TGCGCCAGCAGCCCAGGGGAATACATGAACACTGAAGCTTTCTTT.

CDR3 amino acids: CASSRDFTYNEQFF. CDR3 DNA sequence: TGTGCCAGCAGTCGGGACTTTACCTACAATGAGCAGTTCTTC. The chain recombines TRBV5-6 with TRBJ2-1; tentative D call: TRBD2 (6 bases). Germline CDR1 reads SGHDT; CDR2 reads YYEEEE. Trimming took off 5 bases at V and 2 bases at J, with 11 bases between the two ends. The CDR3 totals 14 residues.

The chain recombines TRBV30 with TRBJ2-7; 7 nucleotides agree with TRBD2. Germline CDR1 and CDR2: GTSNPN and SVGIG (reference sequence). After removal of 1 base from V and 7 bases from J, the junction contained 1 base not matched to a gene. This CDR3 spans 11 amino acids. As DNA, the CDR3 is TGTGCCTGGAGTGCGGGGGGAGAGCAGTACTTC. Translating gives CAWSAGGEQYF.

The rearrangement uses TRBV18 and TRBJ1-1; the match to TRBD1 covers 8 bases. The CDR3 has 13 residues. CDR1 is KGHSH, CDR2 LQKENI, per germline. The ends lost 8 bases at V and 0 bases at J; junction bases unmatched: 2. The CDR3 reads CASTGQVNTEAFF. The DNA for the CDR3 is TGTGCCAGCACGGGACAGGTGAACACTGAAGCTTTCTTT. Together with reference TRBV18 and TRBJ1-1, the CDR3 gives the full variable domain: NAGVMQNPRHLVRRRGQEARLRCSPMKGHSHVYWYRQLPEEGLKFMVYLQKENIIDESGMPKERFSAEFPKEGPSILRIQQVVRGDSAAYFCASTGQVNTEAFFGQGTRLTVV.

This clone is a singleton in its sample. The V call is TRBV11-3, the J call TRBJ1-1, with 9 bases that match TRBD1. Germline V gene lookup returns CDR1 SGHNT and CDR2 YENEEA. Germline trimming cut 4 bases from V and 7 bases from J; bases unmatched to any gene: 1. CDR3 size: 12 residues. The CDR3 DNA follows: TGTGCCAGCAGCTCGGGACAGGGTGAAGCTTTCTTT. Protein: CASSSGQGEAFF.

With regard to this clone: Distinct nucleotide sequences in the sample also encode this CDR3. The chain joins TRBV9 to TRBJ1-3; D ambiguous. V was pared by 0 bases and J by 0 bases, with 4 bases between. The germline V gene has CDR1 SGDLS and CDR2 YYNGEE. This CDR3 is 14 amino acids long. CDR3 bases: TGTGCCAGCAGCGTAGCAGGCTCTGGAAACACCATATATTTT. This codes for CASSVAGSGNTIYF.

The chain uses TRBV18 and TRBJ2-7; 8 nucleotides align to TRBD1. The CDR3 extends over 18 amino acids. In germline, CDR1 is KGHSH, CDR2 LQKENI. V shed 3 bases and J 3 bases; nucleotides not matched to a gene: 16. The CDR3 region has the DNA TGTGCCAGCTCACCGAAGGACAGGGCCCTAACGGGCCTCTACGAGCAGTACTTC. Translation: CASSPKDRALTGLYEQYF. The entire variable domain, with the rest obtained from reference TRBV18 and TRBJ2-7, is as follows: NAGVMQNPRHLVRRRGQEARLRCSPMKGHSHVYWYRQLPEEGLKFMVYLQKENIIDESGMPKERFSAEFPKEGPSILRIQQVVRGDSAAYFCASSPKDRALTGLYEQYFGPGTRLTVT.

J is TRBJ1-1 and V is TRBV19, with D unresolved. Trimming stripped 3 bases from V and 5 bases from J, with 10 bases between. The CDR3 runs 13 residues. Germline V CDR1 and CDR2: LNHDA, SQIVND (reference sequence). As DNA, the CDR3 is TGTGCCAGTAGTATGTCCGGGAGGACTGAAGCTTTCTTT. Encoded protein: CASSMSGRTEAFF.

The chain carries TRBV6-1 and TRBJ1-1; TRBD1 matches 8 bases. The CDR3 spans 15 residues. The V gene end was trimmed by 5 bases and the J gene end by 1 base; junction bases not matched to a gene: 6. The germline V gene encodes CDR1 MNHNS and CDR2 SASEGT. CDR3 residues: CASSLVQGANTEAFF. CDR3 nucleotides: TGTGCCAGCAGTTTGGTCCAGGGGGCGAACACTGAAGCTTTCTTT.

The genes are TRBV19 and TRBJ2-1, with TRBD1 identical over 7 bases. The V segment lost 10 bases and the J segment 2 bases; nucleotides outside the gene matches: 2. The CDR3 has 12 residues. The germline V gene has CDR1 LNHDA and CDR2 SQIVND (reference sequence). CDR3 nucleotides: TGTGCCACCGGACAGGCCTACAATGAGCAGTTCTTC. This codes for CATGQAYNEQFF. The full variable domain, with the rest looked up from reference TRBV19 and TRBJ2-1, is DGGITQSPKYLFRKEGQNVTLSCEQNLNHDAMYWYRQDPGQGLRLIYYSQIVNDFQKGDIAEGYSVSREKKESFPLTVTSAQKNPTAFYLCATGQAYNEQFFGPGTRLTVL.